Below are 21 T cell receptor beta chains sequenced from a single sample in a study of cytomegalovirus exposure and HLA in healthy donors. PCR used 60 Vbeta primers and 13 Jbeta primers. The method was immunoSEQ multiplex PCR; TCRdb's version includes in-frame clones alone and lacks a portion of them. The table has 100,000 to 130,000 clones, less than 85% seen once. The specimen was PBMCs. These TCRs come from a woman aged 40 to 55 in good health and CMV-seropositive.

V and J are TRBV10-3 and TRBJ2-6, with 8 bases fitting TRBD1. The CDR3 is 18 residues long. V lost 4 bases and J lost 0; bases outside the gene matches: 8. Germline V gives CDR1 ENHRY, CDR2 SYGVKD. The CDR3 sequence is CAISVSSGGLSGANVLTF. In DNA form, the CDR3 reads TGTGCCATCAGTGTTTCCTCAGGGGGCCTCTCTGGGGCCAACGTCCTGACTTTC.

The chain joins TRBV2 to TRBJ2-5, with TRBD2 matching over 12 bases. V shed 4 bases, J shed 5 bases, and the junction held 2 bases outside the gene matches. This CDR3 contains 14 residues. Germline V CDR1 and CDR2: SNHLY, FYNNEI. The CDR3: CASSGTSGVETQYF. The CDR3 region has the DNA TGTGCCAGCAGTGGGACTAGCGGGGTGGAGACCCAGTACTTC.

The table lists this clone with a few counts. The CDR3 DNA reads as TGTGCCAGCAGCGACAGTCGCCAGGGCTACTATGGCTACACCTTC. Protein: CASSDSRQGYYGYTF. V gene TRBV9 combines with J gene TRBJ1-2, with a possible D match to TRBD1 (5 bases). Per germline, CDR1 SGDLS and CDR2 YYNGEE. The CDR3 length is 15 residues. Trimming shortened V by 3 bases and J by 3 bases, and 15 bases separated the two germline ends.

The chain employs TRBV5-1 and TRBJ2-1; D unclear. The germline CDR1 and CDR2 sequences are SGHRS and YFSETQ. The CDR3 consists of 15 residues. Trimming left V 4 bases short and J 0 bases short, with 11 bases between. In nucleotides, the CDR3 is TGCGCCAGCAGCCCCCAAACAGACTCCTACAATGAGCAGTTCTTC. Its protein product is CASSPQTDSYNEQFF.

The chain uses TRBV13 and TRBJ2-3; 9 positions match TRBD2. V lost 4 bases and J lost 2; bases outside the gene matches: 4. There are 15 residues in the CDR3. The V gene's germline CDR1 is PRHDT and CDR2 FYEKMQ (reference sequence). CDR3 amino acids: CASSSSGTITDTQYF. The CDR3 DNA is TGTGCCAGCAGCTCTAGCGGGACGATCACAGATACGCAGTATTTT.

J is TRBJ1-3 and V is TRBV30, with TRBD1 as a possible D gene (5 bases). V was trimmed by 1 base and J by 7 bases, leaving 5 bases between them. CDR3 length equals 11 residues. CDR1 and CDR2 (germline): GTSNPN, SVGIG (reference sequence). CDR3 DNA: TGTGCCTGGAGTGCAGGGAACACCATATATTTT. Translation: CAWSAGNTIYF.

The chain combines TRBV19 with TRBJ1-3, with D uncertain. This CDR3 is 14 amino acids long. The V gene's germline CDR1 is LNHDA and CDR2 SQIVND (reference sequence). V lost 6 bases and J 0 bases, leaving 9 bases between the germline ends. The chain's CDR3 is CASSEQVSGNTIYF. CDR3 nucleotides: TGTGCCAGTAGCGAGCAAGTCTCTGGAAACACCATATATTTT.

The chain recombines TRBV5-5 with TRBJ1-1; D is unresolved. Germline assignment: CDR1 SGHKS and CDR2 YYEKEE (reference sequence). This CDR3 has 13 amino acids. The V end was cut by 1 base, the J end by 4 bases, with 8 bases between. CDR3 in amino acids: CASSLRAGTEAFF. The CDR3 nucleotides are TGTGCCAGCAGCTTGAGAGCAGGCACTGAAGCTTTCTTT.

The CDR3 is CASSLELAGAAYEQYF. The CDR3 nucleotides are TGTGCCAGCAGCTTAGAACTAGCGGGGGCCGCCTACGAGCAGTACTTC. The chain has TRBV7-2 and TRBJ2-7, with 11 bases fitting TRBD2. Unmatched junction bases numbered 4, after V lost 1 base and J lost 2 bases. This CDR3 comprises 16 residues. The V gene's germline CDR1 is SGHTA and CDR2 FQGNSA.

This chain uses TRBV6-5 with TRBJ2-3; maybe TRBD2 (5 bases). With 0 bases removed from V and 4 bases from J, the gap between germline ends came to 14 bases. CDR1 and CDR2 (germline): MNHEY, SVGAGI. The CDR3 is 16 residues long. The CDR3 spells CASSYSGGSVADTQYF. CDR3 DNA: TGTGCCAGCAGTTACTCGGGCGGGTCCGTCGCAGATACGCAGTATTTT.

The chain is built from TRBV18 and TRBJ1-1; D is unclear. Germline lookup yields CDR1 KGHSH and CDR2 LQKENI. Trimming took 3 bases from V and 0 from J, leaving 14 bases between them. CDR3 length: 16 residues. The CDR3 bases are TGTGCCAGCTCACCCCGTCTGGCAGTGATGAACACTGAAGCTTTCTTT. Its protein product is CASSPRLAVMNTEAFF.

CDR3 region: CASSLGDRGEKLFF. CDR3 sequence (DNA): TGCGCCAGCAGCTTGGGAGACAGGGGTGAAAAACTGTTTTTT. The chain joins TRBV5-1 to TRBJ1-4; 8 positions agree with TRBD1. After removal of 0 bases from V and 7 bases from J, the junction contained 2 bases not matched to a gene. This CDR3 contains 14 residues. The germline gives CDR1 SGHRS, CDR2 YFSETQ.

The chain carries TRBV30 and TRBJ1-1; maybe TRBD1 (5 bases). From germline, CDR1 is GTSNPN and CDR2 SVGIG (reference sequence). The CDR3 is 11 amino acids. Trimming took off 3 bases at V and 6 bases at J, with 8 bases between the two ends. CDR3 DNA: TGTGCCTGGAGCCAGGGATCTGAAGCTTTCTTT. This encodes CAWSQGSEAFF.

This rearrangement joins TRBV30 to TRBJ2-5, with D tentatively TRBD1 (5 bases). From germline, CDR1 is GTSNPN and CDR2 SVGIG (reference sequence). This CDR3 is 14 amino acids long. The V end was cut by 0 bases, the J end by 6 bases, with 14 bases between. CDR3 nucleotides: TGTGCCTGGAGTGTAGGGCAGGGTCAGAAGACCCAGTACTTC. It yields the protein CAWSVGQGQKTQYF.

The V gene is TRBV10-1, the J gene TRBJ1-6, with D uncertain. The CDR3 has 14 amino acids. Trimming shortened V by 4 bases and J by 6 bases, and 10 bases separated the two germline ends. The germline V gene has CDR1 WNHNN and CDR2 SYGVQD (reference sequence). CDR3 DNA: TGCGCCAGCAGTGGACCCGACTTTAATTCACCCCTCCACTTT. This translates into CASSGPDFNSPLHF.

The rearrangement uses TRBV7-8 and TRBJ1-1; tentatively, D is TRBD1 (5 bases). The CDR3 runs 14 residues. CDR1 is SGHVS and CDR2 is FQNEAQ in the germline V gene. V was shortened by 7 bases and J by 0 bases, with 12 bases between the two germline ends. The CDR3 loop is CASTVGHLNTEAFF. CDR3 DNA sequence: TGTGCCAGCACCGTCGGACACCTGAACACTGAAGCTTTCTTT.

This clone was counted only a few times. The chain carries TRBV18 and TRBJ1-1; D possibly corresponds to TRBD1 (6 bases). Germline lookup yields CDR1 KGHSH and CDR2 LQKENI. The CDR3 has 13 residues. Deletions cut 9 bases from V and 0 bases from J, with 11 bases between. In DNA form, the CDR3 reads TGTGCCAGTCGAACAGGGTTGAACACTGAAGCTTTCTTT. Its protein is CASRTGLNTEAFF.

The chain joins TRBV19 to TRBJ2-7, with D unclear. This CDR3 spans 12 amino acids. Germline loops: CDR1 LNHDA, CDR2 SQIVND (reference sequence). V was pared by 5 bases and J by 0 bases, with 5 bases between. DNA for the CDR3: TGTGCCAGTAGTGCCAGCTCCTACGAGCAGTACTTC. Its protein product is CASSASSYEQYF.

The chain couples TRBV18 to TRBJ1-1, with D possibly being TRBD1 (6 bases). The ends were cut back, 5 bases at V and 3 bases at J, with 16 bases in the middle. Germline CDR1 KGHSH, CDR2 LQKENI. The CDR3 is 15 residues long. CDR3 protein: CASSLQGFSDTEAFF. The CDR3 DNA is TGTGCCAGCTCATTACAGGGTTTTTCGGACACTGAAGCTTTCTTT.

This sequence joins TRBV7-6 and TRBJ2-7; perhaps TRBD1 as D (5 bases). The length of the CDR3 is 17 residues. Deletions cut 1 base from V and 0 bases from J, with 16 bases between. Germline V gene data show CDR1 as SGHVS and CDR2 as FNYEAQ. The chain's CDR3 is CASSLGLGDWSSYEQYF. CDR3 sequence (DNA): TGTGCCAGCAGCTTAGGGTTAGGGGATTGGAGCTCCTACGAGCAGTACTTC.

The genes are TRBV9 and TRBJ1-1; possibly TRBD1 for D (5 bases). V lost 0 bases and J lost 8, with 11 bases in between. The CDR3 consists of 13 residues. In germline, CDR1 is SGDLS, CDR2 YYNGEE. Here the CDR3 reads CASSVGGEGEAFF. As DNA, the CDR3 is TGTGCCAGCAGCGTAGGGGGGGAAGGGGAAGCTTTCTTT. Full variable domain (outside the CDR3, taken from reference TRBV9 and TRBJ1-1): DSGVTQTPKHLITATGQRVTLRCSPRSGDLSVYWYQQSLDQGLQFLIQYYNGEERAKGNILERFSAQQFPDLHSELNLSSLELGDSALYFCASSVGGEGEAFFGQGTRLTVV.